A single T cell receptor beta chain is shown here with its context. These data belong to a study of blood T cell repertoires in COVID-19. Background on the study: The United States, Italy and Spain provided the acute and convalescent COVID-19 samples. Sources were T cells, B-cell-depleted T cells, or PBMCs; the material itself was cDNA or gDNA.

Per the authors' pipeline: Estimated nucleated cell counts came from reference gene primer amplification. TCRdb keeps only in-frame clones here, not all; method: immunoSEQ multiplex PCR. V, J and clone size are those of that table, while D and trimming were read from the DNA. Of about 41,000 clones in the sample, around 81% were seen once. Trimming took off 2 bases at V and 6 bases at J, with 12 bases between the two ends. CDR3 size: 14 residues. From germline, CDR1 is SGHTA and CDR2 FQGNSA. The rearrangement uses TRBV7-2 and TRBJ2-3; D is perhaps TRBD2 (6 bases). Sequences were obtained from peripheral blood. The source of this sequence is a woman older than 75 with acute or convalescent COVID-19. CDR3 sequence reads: CASSLRDSGDTQYF. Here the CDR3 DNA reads TGTGCCAGCAGCTTAAGGGACTCCGGGGATACGCAGTATTTT.